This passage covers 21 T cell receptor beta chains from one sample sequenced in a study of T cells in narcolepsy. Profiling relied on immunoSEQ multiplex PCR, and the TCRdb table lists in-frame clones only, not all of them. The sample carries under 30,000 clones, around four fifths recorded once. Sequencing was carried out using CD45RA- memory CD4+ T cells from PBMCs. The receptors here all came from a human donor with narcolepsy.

CDR3 in DNA: TGTGCCAGCAGCTTGCTAGTACTAGCGGGGCAAGAGACCCAGTACTTC. Translating gives CASSLLVLAGQETQYF. This chain connects TRBV5-5 to TRBJ2-5, with 10 bases aligning to TRBD2. Trimming removed 1 base from V and 2 bases from J; junction bases left unmatched: 5. Germline CDR1 reads SGHKS; CDR2 reads YYEKEE (reference sequence). The CDR3 sequence is 16 residues long.

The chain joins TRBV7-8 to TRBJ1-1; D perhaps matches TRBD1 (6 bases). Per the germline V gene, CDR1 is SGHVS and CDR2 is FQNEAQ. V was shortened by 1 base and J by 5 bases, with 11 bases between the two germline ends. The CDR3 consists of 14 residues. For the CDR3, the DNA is TGTGCCAGCAGCTTAGGCGAAGGGGGGACTGAAGCTTTCTTT. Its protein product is CASSLGEGGTEAFF.

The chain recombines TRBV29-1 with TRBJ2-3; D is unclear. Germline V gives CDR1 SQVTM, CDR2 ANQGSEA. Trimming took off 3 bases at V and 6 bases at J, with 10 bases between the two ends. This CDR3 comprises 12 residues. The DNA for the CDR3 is TGCAGCGTTGAGACTGGGATTGATACGCAGTATTTT. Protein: CSVETGIDTQYF.

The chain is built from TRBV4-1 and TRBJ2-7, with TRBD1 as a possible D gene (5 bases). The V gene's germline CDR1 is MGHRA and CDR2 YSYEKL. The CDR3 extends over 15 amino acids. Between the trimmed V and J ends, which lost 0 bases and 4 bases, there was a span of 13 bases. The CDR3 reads CASSQESIGEYEQYF. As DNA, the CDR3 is TGCGCCAGCAGCCAAGAGTCGATAGGGGAATACGAGCAGTACTTC.

The DNA of the CDR3 is TGCGCCAGCAGCCATGAGGAGATTCTAGCGGGGGGCCGGTCGCAGTATTTT. Its translation is CASSHEEILAGGRSQYF. The chain combines TRBV4-1 with TRBJ2-3; 11 bases match TRBD2. J was trimmed by 10 bases and V by 3 bases; bases with no gene match: 15. CDR1 and CDR2 (germline): MGHRA, YSYEKL. The CDR3 extends over 17 amino acids.

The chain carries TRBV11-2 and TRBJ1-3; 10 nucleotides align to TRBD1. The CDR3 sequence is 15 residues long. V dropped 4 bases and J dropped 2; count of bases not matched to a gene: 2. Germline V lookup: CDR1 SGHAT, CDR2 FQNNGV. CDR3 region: CASSSGQGPGNTIYF. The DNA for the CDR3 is TGTGCCAGCAGCTCGGGACAGGGGCCTGGAAACACCATATATTTT.

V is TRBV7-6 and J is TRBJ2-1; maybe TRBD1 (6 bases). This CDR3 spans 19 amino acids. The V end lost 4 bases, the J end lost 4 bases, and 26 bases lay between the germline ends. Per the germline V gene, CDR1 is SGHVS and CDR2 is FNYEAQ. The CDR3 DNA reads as TGTGCCAGCAGCTCGGTTTCTACACAAAGACAGGCTGATTACAATGAGCAGTTCTTC. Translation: CASSSVSTQRQADYNEQFF.

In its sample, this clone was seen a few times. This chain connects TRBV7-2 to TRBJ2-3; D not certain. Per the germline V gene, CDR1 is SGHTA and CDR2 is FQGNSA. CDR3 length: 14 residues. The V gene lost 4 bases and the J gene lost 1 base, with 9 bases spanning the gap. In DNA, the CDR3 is TGTGCCAGCAGCTCCTCTGTAGGCACAGATACGCAGTATTTT. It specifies CASSSSVGTDTQYF.

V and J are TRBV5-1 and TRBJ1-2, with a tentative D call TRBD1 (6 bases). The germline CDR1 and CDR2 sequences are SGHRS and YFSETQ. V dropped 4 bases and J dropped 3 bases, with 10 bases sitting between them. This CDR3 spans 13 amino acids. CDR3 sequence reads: CASSLSGDYGYTF. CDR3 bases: TGCGCCAGCAGCCTTTCAGGGGACTATGGCTACACCTTC.

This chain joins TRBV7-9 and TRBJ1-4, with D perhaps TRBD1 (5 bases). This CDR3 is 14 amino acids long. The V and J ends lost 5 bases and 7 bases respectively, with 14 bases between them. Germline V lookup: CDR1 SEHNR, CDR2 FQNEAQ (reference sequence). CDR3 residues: CASSMTAGGEKLFF. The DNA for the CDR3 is TGTGCCAGCAGCATGACCGCCGGGGGTGAAAAACTGTTTTTT.

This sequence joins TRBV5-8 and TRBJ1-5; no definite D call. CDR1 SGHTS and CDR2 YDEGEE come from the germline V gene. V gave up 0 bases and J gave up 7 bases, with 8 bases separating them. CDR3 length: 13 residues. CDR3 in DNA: TGTGCCAGCAGCTTGGAGCCCGGGCAGCCCCAGCATTTT. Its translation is CASSLEPGQPQHF.

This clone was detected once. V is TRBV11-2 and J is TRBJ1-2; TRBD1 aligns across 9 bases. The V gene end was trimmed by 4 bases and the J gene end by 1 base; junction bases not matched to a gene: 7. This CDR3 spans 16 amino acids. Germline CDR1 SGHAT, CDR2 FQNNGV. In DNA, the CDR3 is TGTGCCAGCAGCTGGGCCGGGACAGGGATTAACTATGGCTACACCTTC. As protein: CASSWAGTGINYGYTF.

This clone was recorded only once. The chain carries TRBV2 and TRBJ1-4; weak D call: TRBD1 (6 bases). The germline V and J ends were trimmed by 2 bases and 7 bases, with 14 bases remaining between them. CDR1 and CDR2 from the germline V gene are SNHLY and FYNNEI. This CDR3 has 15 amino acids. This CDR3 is CASSETPGESEKLFF. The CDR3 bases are TGTGCCAGCAGTGAAACCCCAGGGGAAAGTGAAAAACTGTTTTTT.

The CDR3 spells CASSPRQGLQETQYF. CDR3 nucleotide sequence: TGTGCCAGCTCACCAAGACAGGGCCTCCAAGAGACCCAGTACTTC. This chain connects TRBV18 to TRBJ2-5; TRBD1 matches at 7 bases. The CDR3 contains 15 residues. V shed 2 bases and J 1 base; nucleotides not matched to a gene: 4. Germline CDR1 and CDR2: KGHSH and LQKENI.

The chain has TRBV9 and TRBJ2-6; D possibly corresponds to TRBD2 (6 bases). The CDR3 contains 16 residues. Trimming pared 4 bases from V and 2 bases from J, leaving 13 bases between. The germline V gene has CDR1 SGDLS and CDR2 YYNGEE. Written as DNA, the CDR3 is TGTGCCAGCAGCAAAGGAGGGGAGGCTGGGGCCAACGTCCTGACTTTC. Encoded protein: CASSKGGEAGANVLTF.

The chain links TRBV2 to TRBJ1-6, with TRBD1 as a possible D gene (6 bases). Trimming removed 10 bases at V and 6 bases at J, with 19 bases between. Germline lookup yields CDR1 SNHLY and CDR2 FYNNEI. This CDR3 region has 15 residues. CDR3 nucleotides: TGTGCCACTCGACAGGCTCCGGCGGGTAATTCACCCCTCCACTTT. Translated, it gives CATRQAPAGNSPLHF.

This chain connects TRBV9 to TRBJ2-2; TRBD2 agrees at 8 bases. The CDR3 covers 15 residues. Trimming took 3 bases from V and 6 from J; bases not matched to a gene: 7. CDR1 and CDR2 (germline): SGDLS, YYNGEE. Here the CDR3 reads CASSETGGAAGELFF. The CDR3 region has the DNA TGTGCCAGCAGCGAAACCGGGGGGGCTGCCGGGGAGCTGTTTTTT.

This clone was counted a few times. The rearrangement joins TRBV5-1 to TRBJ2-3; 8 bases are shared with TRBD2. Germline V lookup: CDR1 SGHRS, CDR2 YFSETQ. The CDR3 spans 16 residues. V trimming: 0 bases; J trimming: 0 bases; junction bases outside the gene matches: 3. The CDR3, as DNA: TGCGCCAGCAGCTTGGGAGCGGGGGCTAGCACAGATACGCAGTATTTT. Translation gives CASSLGAGASTDTQYF.

In nucleotides, the CDR3 is TGTGCCAGCAGCTTGGATGCGGGGCCCTTCAATGAGCAGTTCTTC. Encoded protein: CASSLDAGPFNEQFF. The V gene is TRBV5-4, the J gene TRBJ2-1; maybe TRBD2 (6 bases). Germline CDR1 is SGHNT and CDR2 is YYREEE (reference sequence). This CDR3 has 15 amino acids. Trimming cost V 0 bases and J 6 bases, with 13 bases left between them.

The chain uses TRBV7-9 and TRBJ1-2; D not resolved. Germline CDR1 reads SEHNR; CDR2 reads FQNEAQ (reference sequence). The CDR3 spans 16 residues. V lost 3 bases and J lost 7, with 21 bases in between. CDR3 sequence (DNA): TGTGCCAGCAGCTTGGCAACGGCAACCCTATCAGGTGGCTACACCTTC. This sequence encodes CASSLATATLSGGYTF.

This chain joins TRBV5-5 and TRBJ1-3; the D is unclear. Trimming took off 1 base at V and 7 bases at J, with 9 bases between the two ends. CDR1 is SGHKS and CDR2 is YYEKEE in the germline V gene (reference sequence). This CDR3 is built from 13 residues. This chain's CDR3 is CASSLTGGNTIYF. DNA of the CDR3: TGTGCCAGCAGCTTGACCGGAGGCAACACCATATATTTT.